A selection of T cell receptor beta chains follows, all from one sample in a study of blood T cell repertoires in COVID-19. Assay used: immunoSEQ multiplex PCR; TCRdb lists only in-frame clones, some missing. Here the sample spans tens of thousands of clones, roughly 76% being singletons. Sequencing input: peripheral blood. These receptors were obtained from a man aged 65-85 years with active or convalescent COVID-19. The CDR3 runs from the conserved cysteine through the conserved F or W. The D gene is left open where the match is weak. The size of a clone is reported for some rows only, either as once, few or many, or as a class for expanded clones.

J: TRBJ1-2
size: -
V: TRBV5-1
D: -
DNA: TGCGCCAGCAGCGCCTTTCCTCAAACAGGGTATGGCTACACCTTC
CDR3: CASSAFPQTGYGYTF

J: TRBJ2-5
size: -
V: TRBV6-5
D: -
DNA: TGTGCCAGCTCGAACCGGGACCAAGAGACCCAGTACTTC
CDR3: CASSNRDQETQYF

J: TRBJ1-1
size: -
V: TRBV28
D: -
DNA: TGTGCCAGCAGAATCCCCGGGGAGGCCGATGTGGCTTTCTTT
CDR3: CASRIPGEADVAFF

J: TRBJ2-3
size: -
V: TRBV7-9
D: -
DNA: TGTGCCAGCAGCTTAGGTCTCAGGGTCTCTACAGATACGCAGTATTTT
CDR3: CASSLGLRVSTDTQYF

J: TRBJ2-7
size: once
V: TRBV27
D: TRBD1
DNA: TGTGCCAGCAGTCTCACGAGGACAGGGGGCTACGAGCAGTACTTC
CDR3: CASSLTRTGGYEQYF

J: TRBJ1-2
size: few
V: TRBV19
D: -
DNA: TGTGCCAGTAGAAGTGCGGCAGCTAACTATGGCTACACCTTC
CDR3: CASRSAAANYGYTF

J: TRBJ2-7
size: once
V: TRBV6-5
D: -
DNA: TGTGCCAGCAGTTACGGGCGCGGGGACTCCTACGAGCAGTACTTC
CDR3: CASSYGRGDSYEQYF

J: TRBJ1-2
size: -
V: TRBV30
D: -
DNA: TGTGCCTGGAGATCCGCAGGGGGCTACACCTTC
CDR3: CAWRSAGGYTF

J: TRBJ2-7
size: few
V: TRBV11-2
D: -
DNA: TGTGCCAGCAGCTTAGCGGGATACGAGCAGTACTTC
CDR3: CASSLAGYEQYF

J: TRBJ2-2
size: -
V: TRBV6-6
D: -
DNA: TGTGCCAGCAGTTCGATCCGGGGCGGGGAGCTGTTTTTT
CDR3: CASSSIRGGELFF

J: TRBJ1-4
size: large
V: TRBV10-1
D: -
DNA: TGCGCCAGCAGCCTTGACAGAGAAAAACTGTTTTTT
CDR3: CASSLDREKLFF

J: TRBJ1-2
size: -
V: TRBV6-6
D: TRBD1
DNA: TGTGCCAGCAGCCTGACAGGGGATAGGGGCTACACCTTC
CDR3: CASSLTGDRGYTF

J: TRBJ2-7
size: -
V: TRBV5-4
D: TRBD1
DNA: TGTGCCAGCAGCGACGGACAGGGGTCCTACGAGCAGTACTTC
CDR3: CASSDGQGSYEQYF

J: TRBJ2-2
size: -
V: TRBV2
D: -
DNA: TGTGCCAGCTCCCTCTCAGTCACCGGGGAGCTGTTTTTT
CDR3: CASSLSVTGELFF

J: TRBJ2-2
size: -
V: TRBV10-3
D: -
DNA: TGTGCCATCAGTAATACGGGTTTGAACACCGGGGAGCTGTTTTTT
CDR3: CAISNTGLNTGELFF

J: TRBJ2-1
size: -
V: TRBV10-2
D: TRBD2
DNA: TGCGCCAGCAGGAGGGGATTCGGGGGGGCCAGCGATGAGCAGTTCTTC
CDR3: CASRRGFGGASDEQFF

J: TRBJ2-1
size: once
V: TRBV7-3
D: -
DNA: TGTGCCAGCAGCCAATCGCCGGGACAAGAGTACAATGAGCAGTTCTTC
CDR3: CASSQSPGQEYNEQFF

J: TRBJ1-6
size: -
V: TRBV10-3
D: -
DNA: TGTGCCATCAGTGGATCCAGGGAAGGGAATTCACCCCTCCACTTT
CDR3: CAISGSREGNSPLHF

J: TRBJ1-2
size: once
V: TRBV5-6
D: TRBD1
DNA: TGTGCCAGCAGCTTACAAGGACAGGGATATAACTATGGCTACACCTTC
CDR3: CASSLQGQGYNYGYTF

J: TRBJ2-7
size: many
V: TRBV9
D: TRBD2
DNA: TGTGCCAGCAACCAGGGTAGCGGGGGGTACGAGCAGTACTTC
CDR3: CASNQGSGGYEQYF

J: TRBJ1-5
size: -
V: TRBV2
D: TRBD1
DNA: TGTGCCAGCAGTGTCCGGGACAGGGGTGAACAGCCCCAGCATTTT
CDR3: CASSVRDRGEQPQHF

J: TRBJ2-7
size: -
V: TRBV6-5
D: -
DNA: TGTGCCAGCAGTCGGGTAAGGGGCGAGCAGTACTTC
CDR3: CASSRVRGEQYF

J: TRBJ1-5
size: -
V: TRBV19
D: -
DNA: TGTGCCAGTAGTATAGATCTAGGATGGGGGCAAACCAATCAGCCCCAGCATTTT
CDR3: CASSIDLGWGQTNQPQHF

J: TRBJ1-1
size: -
V: TRBV3-1/TRBV3-2
D: -
DNA: TGTGCCAGCAGCCAAGTCATTAGTACTGAAGCTTTCTTT
CDR3: CASSQVISTEAFF

J: TRBJ1-5
size: few
V: TRBV19
D: -
DNA: TGTGCCAGTAGTCCCCGGAATCAGCCCCAGCATTTT
CDR3: CASSPRNQPQHF

J: TRBJ2-3
size: -
V: TRBV19
D: -
DNA: TGTGCCAGTACCCCCTCAAGGAGAGATACGCAGTATTTT
CDR3: CASTPSRRDTQYF

J: TRBJ2-1
size: -
V: TRBV11-2
D: TRBD1
DNA: TGTGCCAGCTTTCAGGGGGCCTCCGCGCAGTTCTTC
CDR3: CASFQGASAQFF

J: TRBJ1-1
size: -
V: TRBV6-5
D: -
DNA: TGTGCCAGCCTGTTCTCCGCTGAAGCTTTCTTT
CDR3: CASLFSAEAFF

J: TRBJ2-3
size: -
V: TRBV13
D: TRBD2
DNA: TGTGCCAGCAGCCCAGGGACTAGCGGGGTTAGGGATACGCAGTATTTT
CDR3: CASSPGTSGVRDTQYF

J: TRBJ2-1
size: -
V: TRBV7-2
D: TRBD2
DNA: TGTGCCAGCAGCTTCGTCGGACTAGCGGGGGGAGGATCCTACAATGAGCAGTTCTTC
CDR3: CASSFVGLAGGGSYNEQFF

J: TRBJ2-7
size: -
V: TRBV5-4
D: -
DNA: TGTGCCAGCAGCTTTCTGCAGGGAAGGCAGTACTTC
CDR3: CASSFLQGRQYF